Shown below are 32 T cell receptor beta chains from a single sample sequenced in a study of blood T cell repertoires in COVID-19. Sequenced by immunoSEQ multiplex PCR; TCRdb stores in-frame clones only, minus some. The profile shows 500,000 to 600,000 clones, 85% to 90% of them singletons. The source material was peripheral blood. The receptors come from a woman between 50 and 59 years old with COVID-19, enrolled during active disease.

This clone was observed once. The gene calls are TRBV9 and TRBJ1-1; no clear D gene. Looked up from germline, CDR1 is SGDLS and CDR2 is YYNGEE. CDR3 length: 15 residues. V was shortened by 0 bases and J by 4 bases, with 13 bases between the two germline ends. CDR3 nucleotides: TGTGCCAGCAGCGTAGTAGGTCCTCGGGGCACTGAAGCTTTCTTT. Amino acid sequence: CASSVVGPRGTEAFF. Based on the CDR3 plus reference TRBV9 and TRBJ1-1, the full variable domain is DSGVTQTPKHLITATGQRVTLRCSPRSGDLSVYWYQQSLDQGLQFLIQYYNGEERAKGNILERFSAQQFPDLHSELNLSSLELGDSALYFCASSVVGPRGTEAFFGQGTRLTVV.

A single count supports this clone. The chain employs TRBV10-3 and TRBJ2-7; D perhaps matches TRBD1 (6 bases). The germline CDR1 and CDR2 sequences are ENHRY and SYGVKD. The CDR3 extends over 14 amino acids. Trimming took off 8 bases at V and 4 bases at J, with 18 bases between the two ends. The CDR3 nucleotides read TGTGCCATCGGTGCGACAGGATTTCGGTACGAGCAGTACTTC. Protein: CAIGATGFRYEQYF.

The CDR3 sequence is CASSLIAGGPQEQFF. DNA for the CDR3: TGTGCCAGCAGTCTTATAGCGGGGGGGCCGCAGGAGCAGTTCTTC. V is TRBV7-9 and J is TRBJ2-1; 11 nucleotides match TRBD2. The CDR3 covers 15 residues. The trim removed 6 bases at V and 10 bases at J, leaving 11 bases unmatched. Germline V lookup: CDR1 SEHNR, CDR2 FQNEAQ (reference sequence).

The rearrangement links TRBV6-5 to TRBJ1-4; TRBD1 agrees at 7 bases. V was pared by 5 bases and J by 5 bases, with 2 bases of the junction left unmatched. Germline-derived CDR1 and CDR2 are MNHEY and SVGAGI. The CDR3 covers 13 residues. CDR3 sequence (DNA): TGTGCCAGCAGTATGACAGGGAATGAAAAACTGTTTTTT. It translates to CASSMTGNEKLFF.

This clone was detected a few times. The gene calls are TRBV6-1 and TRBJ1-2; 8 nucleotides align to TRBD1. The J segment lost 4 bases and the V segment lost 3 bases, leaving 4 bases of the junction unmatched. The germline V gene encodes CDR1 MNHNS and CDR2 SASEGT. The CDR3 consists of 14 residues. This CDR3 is CASSEDREFYGYTF. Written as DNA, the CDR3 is TGTGCCAGCAGTGAGGACAGGGAGTTCTATGGCTACACCTTC.

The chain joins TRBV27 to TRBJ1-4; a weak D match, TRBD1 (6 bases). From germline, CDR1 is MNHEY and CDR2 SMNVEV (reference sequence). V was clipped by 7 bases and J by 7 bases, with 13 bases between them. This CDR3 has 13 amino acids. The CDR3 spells CASTGGGGEKLFF. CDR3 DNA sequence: TGTGCCAGCACGGGGGGGGGCGGTGAAAAACTGTTTTTT.

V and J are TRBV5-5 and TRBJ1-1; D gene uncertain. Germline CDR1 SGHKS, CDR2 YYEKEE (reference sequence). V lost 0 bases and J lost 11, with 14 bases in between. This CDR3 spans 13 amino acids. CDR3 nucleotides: TGTGCCAGCAGCTTGGATGAGGGTTTGAGGGCTTTCTTT. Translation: CASSLDEGLRAFF.

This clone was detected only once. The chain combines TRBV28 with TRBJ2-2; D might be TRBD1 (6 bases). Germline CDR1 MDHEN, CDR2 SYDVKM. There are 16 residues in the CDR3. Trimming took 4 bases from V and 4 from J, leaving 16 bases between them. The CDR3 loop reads CASSSAQGWRTGELFF. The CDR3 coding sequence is TGTGCCAGCAGTTCAGCACAGGGATGGCGCACCGGGGAGCTGTTTTTT.

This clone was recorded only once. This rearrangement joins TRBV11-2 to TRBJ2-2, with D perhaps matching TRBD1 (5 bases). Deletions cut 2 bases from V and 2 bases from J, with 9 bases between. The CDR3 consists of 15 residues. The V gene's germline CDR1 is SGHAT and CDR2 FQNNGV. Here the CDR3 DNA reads TGTGCCAGCAGCTTAAGACAGTTCAACACCGGGGAGCTGTTTTTT. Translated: CASSLRQFNTGELFF. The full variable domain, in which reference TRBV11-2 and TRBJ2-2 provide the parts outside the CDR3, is EAGVAQSPRYKIIEKRQSVAFWCNPISGHATLYWYQQILGQGPKLLIQFQNNGVVDDSQLPKDRFSAERLKGVDSTLKIQPAKLEDSAVYLCASSLRQFNTGELFFGEGSRLTVL.

The DNA of the CDR3 is TGTGCCAGCAGCGGAGGGACAGACCGAGGAAACACCATATATTTT. Its protein is CASSGGTDRGNTIYF. V and J are TRBV9 and TRBJ1-3, with 7 bases aligning to TRBD1. Germline CDR1 SGDLS, CDR2 YYNGEE. V lost 3 bases to trimming and J lost 4 bases; unmatched junction nucleotides: 7. This CDR3 contains 15 residues.

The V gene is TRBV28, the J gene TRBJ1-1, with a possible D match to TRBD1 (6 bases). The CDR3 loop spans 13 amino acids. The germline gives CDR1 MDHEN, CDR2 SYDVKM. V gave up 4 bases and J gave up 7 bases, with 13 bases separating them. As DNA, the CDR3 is TGTGCCAGCAGTTCTCCTGAACAGGGTGAAGCTTTCTTT. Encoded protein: CASSSPEQGEAFF. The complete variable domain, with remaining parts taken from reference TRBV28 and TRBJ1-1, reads DVKVTQSSRYLVKRTGEKVFLECVQDMDHENMFWYRQDPGLGLRLIYFSYDVKMKEKGDIPEGYSVSREKKERFSLILESASTNQTSMYLCASSSPEQGEAFFGQGTRLTVV.

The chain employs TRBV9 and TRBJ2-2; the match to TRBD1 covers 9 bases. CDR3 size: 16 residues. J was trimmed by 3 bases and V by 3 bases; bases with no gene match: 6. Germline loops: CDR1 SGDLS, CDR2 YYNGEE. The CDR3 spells CASSGGTGRYTGELFF. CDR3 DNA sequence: TGTGCCAGCAGCGGCGGGACAGGGAGATACACCGGGGAGCTGTTTTTT. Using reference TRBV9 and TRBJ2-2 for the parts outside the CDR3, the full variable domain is DSGVTQTPKHLITATGQRVTLRCSPRSGDLSVYWYQQSLDQGLQFLIQYYNGEERAKGNILERFSAQQFPDLHSELNLSSLELGDSALYFCASSGGTGRYTGELFFGEGSRLTVL.

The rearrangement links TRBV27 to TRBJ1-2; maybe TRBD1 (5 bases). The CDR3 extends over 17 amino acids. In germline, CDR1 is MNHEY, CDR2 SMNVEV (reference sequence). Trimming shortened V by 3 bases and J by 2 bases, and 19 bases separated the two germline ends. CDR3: CASSFLDGAAGNYGYTF. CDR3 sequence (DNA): TGTGCCAGCAGTTTTCTAGATGGGGCAGCGGGGAACTATGGCTACACCTTC.

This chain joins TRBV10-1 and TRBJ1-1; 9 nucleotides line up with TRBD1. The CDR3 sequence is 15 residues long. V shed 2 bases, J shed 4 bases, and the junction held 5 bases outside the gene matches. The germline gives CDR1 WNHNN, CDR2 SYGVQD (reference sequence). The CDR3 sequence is CASSETGGAGTEAFF. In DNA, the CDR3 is TGCGCCAGCAGTGAGACAGGGGGCGCCGGCACTGAAGCTTTCTTT.

The CDR3 here is CASSSEGSNTGELFF. As DNA, the CDR3 is TGTGCCAGCAGTTCGGAGGGGTCGAACACCGGGGAGCTGTTTTTT. V gene TRBV6-5 combines with J gene TRBJ2-2; tentatively, D is TRBD2 (6 bases). This CDR3 is 15 amino acids long. The V gene lost 4 bases and the J gene lost 0 bases, with 9 bases spanning the gap. Germline CDR1 and CDR2: MNHEY and SVGAGI.

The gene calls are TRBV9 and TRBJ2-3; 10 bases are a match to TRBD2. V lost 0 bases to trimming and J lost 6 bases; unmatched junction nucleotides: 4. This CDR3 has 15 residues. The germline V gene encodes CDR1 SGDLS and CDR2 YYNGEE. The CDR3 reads CASSVASGGWDTQYF. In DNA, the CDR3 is TGTGCCAGCAGCGTAGCTAGCGGGGGTTGGGATACGCAGTATTTT.

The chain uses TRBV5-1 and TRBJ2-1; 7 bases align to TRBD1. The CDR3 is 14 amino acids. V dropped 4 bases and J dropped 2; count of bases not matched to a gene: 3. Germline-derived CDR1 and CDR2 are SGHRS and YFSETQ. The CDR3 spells CASSPGQTYNEQFF. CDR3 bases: TGCGCCAGCAGCCCGGGACAGACCTACAATGAGCAGTTCTTC.

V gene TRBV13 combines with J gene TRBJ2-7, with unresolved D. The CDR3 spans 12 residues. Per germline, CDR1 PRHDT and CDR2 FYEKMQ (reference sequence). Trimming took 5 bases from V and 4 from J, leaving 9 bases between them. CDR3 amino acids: CASSRERYEQYF. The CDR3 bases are TGTGCCAGCAGCCGCGAACGTTACGAGCAGTACTTC.

The CDR3 DNA sequence: TGTGCCAGCAGTTCCGATTCAGGGTCAAATACGCAGTATTTT. It yields the protein CASSSDSGSNTQYF. The chain employs TRBV7-9 and TRBJ2-3; D may be TRBD1 (5 bases). The CDR3 has 14 residues. V shed 6 bases and J shed 7 bases, with 17 bases lying between them. The germline V gene has CDR1 SEHNR and CDR2 FQNEAQ (reference sequence).

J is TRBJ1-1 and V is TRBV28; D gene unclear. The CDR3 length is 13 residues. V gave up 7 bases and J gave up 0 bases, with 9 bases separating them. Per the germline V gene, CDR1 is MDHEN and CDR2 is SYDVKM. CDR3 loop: CASKEDLNTEAFF. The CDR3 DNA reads TGTGCCAGCAAGGAGGATTTGAACACTGAAGCTTTCTTT.

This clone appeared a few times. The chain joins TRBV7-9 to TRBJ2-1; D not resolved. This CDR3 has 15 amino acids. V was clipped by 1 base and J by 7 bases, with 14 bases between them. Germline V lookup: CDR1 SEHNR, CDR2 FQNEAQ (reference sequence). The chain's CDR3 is CASSLDRPVPNEQFF. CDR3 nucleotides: TGTGCCAGCAGCTTAGACAGACCAGTACCAAATGAGCAGTTCTTC.

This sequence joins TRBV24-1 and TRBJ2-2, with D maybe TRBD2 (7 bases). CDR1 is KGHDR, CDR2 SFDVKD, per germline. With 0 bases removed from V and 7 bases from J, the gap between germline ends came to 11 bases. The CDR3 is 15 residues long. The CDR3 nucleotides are TGTGCCACCAGTGATTTGAGGGGGAGGGGCGGGGAGCTGTTTTTT. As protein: CATSDLRGRGGELFF.

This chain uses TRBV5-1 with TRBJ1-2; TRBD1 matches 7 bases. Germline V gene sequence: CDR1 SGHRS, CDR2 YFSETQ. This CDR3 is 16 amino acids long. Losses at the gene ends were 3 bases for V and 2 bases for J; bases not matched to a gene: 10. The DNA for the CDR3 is TGCGCCAGCAGCTCCCGGGGCACGGGACAGAACTATGGCTACACCTTC. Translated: CASSSRGTGQNYGYTF.

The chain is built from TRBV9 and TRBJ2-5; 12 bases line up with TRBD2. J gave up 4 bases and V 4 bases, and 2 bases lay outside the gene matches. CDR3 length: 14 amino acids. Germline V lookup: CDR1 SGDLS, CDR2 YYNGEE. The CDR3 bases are TGTGCCAGCAGCCCACTAGCGGGGGGAGAGACCCAGTACTTC. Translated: CASSPLAGGETQYF.

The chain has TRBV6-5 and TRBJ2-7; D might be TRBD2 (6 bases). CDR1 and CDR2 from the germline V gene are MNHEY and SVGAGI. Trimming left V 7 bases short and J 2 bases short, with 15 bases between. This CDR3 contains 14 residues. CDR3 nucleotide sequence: TGTGCCAGCAAACGGGGGTCTGAGACCTACGAGCAGTACTTC. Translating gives CASKRGSETYEQYF.

This CDR3 reads CASSIQQGAHGYGYTF. Written as DNA, the CDR3 is TGTGCCAGTAGTATTCAACAGGGGGCCCATGGGTATGGCTACACCTTC. The chain has TRBV19 and TRBJ1-2, with 9 bases aligning to TRBD1. The V segment lost 3 bases and the J segment 5 bases; nucleotides outside the gene matches: 10. The V gene's germline CDR1 is LNHDA and CDR2 SQIVND (reference sequence). The CDR3 is made up of 16 amino acids.

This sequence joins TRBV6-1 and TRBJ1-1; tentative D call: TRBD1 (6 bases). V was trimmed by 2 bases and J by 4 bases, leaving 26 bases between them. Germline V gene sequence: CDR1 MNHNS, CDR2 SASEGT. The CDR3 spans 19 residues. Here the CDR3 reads CASSEIIGGVGAKGTEAFF. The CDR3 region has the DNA TGTGCCAGCAGTGAAATAATAGGGGGAGTAGGAGCGAAGGGCACTGAAGCTTTCTTT.

DNA for the CDR3: TGTGCCAGCAGCCACCCTGGTGGGGCCGTCAAGGAGCAGTTCTTC. This translates into CASSHPGGAVKEQFF. This sequence joins TRBV7-6 and TRBJ2-1; the D gene is possibly TRBD1 (5 bases). With 5 bases removed from V and 10 bases from J, the gap between germline ends came to 21 bases. CDR3 length equals 15 residues. Germline CDR1 SGHVS, CDR2 FNYEAQ.

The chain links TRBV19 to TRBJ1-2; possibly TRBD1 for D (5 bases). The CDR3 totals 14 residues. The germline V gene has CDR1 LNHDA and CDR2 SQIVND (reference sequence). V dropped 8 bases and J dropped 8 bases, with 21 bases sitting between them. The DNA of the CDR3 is TGTGCCAGTCATTCTCCTAACAGGTACGTCGGCTACACCTTC. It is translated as CASHSPNRYVGYTF.

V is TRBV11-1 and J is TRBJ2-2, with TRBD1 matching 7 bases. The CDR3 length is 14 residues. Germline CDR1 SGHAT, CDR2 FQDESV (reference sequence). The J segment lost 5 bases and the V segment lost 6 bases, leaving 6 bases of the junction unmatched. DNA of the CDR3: TGTGCCAGCAGAGCGACAGGGAGTACCGGGGAGCTGTTTTTT. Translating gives CASRATGSTGELFF.

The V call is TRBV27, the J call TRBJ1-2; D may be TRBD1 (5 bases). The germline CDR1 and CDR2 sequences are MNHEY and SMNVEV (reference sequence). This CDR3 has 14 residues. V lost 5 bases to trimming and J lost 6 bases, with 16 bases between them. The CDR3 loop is CASSAWGDEDGYTF. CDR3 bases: TGTGCCAGCAGTGCATGGGGGGACGAAGATGGCTACACCTTC.

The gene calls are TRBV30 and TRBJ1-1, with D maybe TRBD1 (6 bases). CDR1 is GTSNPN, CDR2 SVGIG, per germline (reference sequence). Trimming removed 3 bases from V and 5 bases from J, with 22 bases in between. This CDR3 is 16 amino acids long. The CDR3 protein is CAWRVAKLSQGTEAFF. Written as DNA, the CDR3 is TGTGCCTGGAGGGTCGCCAAACTTTCACAGGGAACTGAAGCTTTCTTT.